This T cell receptor beta chain emerged from a study of tumor-infiltrating lymphocytes in localized non-small cell lung cancer. Study outcomes and limitations: Technical variation could not be separated from intratumor heterogeneity here. Immunotypes IM1 and IM2 had similar TCR-derived T-cell fractions. Tumor T-cell fraction was not associated with recurrence-free survival.

This clone occurred a few times. Its specificity is not known. Sequenced by immunoSEQ multiplex PCR; TCRdb stores in-frame clones only, minus some. The repertoire includes tens of thousands of clones, roughly 70% of them detected once, and about 14% sits in the top ten. CDR3 length equals 16 residues. The ends lost 0 bases at V and 2 bases at J; junction bases unmatched: 5. The germline V gene has CDR1 LGHNA and CDR2 YSLEER. The sample taken for sequencing was lung tumor tissue. The gene calls are TRBV4-3 and TRBJ2-7; 9 positions match TRBD2. This receptor was taken from a human donor with non-small cell lung cancer. CDR3 nucleotide sequence: TGCGCCAGCAGCCAAGATGGGACTAGCCGAACCTACGAGCAGTACTTC. Translation gives CASSQDGTSRTYEQYF.